This T cell receptor (beta chain) was recovered during a study of CD8 T cells in ankylosing spondylitis. Germline trimming cut 0 bases from V and 12 bases from J; bases unmatched to any gene: 5. This CDR3 has 14 residues. The V gene's germline CDR1 is LGHNA and CDR2 YNFKEQ. With molecular barcodes, quantitative 5'-RACE was used to make the TCR beta libraries. From the 5' RACE reads, TCRdb called clonotypes with MiXCR, one entry per CDR3 protein. The sample lists around 540,000 distinct CDR3 sequences, roughly 13% occurring once. Regarding the study as a whole: It appeared that ankylosing spondylitis blood was characterized by a TCR beta motif of several highly homologous variants. Disease-associated clones were CD8+ and fairly uncommon in peripheral blood.

Turning to this clonotype: Its cognate antigen is unknown.

The sequenced material came from blood, either unsorted or a sorted T cell fraction (not recorded which). The receptor was derived from a male donor with ankylosing spondylitis. The rearrangement uses TRBV4-2 and TRBJ2-1, with 10 bases that match TRBD2. The CDR3 here is CASSQEAGGRGQFF. As DNA, the CDR3 is TGTGCCAGCAGCCAAGAAGCGGGAGGGAGGGGGCAGTTCTTC.